Sequencing of this T cell receptor (beta chain) was carried out in a study of metastatic and nonmetastatic thyroid tumors. Study context: Repertoires were compared across blood and tumor or nodule tissue from malignant and benign thyroid patients. Overall study results and limits: Within blood and tumor, benign nodules reportedly had significantly lower TCR beta diversity than malignant thyroid tumors did.

The CDR3 has 17 amino acids. The V gene's germline CDR1 is SQVTM and CDR2 ANQGSEA. V lost 4 bases, J lost 6 bases, and 16 bases stayed unmatched. Treatment of any kind had been given to no patient before thyroid surgery. This clone was seen many times. Its target is unknown. In the original analysis: Construction of a distant-metastasis classifier for papillary thyroid cancer relied on CDR3 differences across clinicopathological groups. TCRdb re-called clones from the PCR reads using MiXCR. Here the V and J calls rest on TCRdb's processing, not on the authors' analysis. The sample lists some 14,000 clones, under 25% occurring once.

This chain joins TRBV29-1 and TRBJ2-1, with 9 bases lining up with TRBD1. The sequenced material came from blood. The sequence was collected from a female donor with papillary thyroid cancer or a benign thyroid nodule (not recorded which). Some clones in this sample may be carry-over from other donors' samples. The CDR3 DNA reads TGCAGCGTTGGTCATCGCCCGGGACAGGGTTTCTTCAATGAGCAGTTCTTC. Its translation: CSVGHRPGQGFFNEQFF.